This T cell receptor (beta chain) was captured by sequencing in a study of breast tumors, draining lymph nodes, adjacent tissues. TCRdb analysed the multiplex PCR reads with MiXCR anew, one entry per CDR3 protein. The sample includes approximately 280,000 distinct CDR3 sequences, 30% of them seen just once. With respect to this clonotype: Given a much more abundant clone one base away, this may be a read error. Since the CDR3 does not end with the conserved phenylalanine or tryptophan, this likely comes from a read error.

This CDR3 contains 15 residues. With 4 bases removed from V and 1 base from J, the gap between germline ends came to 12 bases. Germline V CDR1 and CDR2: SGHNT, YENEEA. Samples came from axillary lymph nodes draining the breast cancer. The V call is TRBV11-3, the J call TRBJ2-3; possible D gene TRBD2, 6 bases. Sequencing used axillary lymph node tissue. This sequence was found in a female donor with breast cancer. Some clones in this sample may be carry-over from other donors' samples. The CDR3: CASSSAPGGTDTQYS. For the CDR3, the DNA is TGTGCCAGCAGCTCGGCCCCGGGAGGCACAGATACGCAGTATTCT.